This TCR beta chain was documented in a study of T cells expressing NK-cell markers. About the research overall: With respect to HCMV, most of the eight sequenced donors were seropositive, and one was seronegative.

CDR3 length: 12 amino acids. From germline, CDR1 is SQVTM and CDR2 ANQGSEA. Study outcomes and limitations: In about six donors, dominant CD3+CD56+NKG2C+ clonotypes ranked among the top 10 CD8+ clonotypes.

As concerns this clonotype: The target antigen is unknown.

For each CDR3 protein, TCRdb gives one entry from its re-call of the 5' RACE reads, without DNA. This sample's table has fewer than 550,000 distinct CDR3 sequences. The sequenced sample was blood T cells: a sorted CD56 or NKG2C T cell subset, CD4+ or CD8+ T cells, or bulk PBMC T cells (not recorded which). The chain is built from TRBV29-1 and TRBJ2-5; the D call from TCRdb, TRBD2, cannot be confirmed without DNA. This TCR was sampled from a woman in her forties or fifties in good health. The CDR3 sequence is CSYGPFGETQYF.